This is a list of T cell receptor beta chains from one sample in a study of PD-L1 blockade in urothelial cancer. TCRdb keeps only in-frame clones here, not all; method: immunoSEQ multiplex PCR. The data show about 95,000 clones, roughly 91% seen once. The sequenced sample was PBMCs, obtained around atezolizumab (anti-PD-L1) treatment. The receptors derive from a man aged 55-75 years with urothelial cancer. The CDR3 runs from the conserved cysteine through the conserved F or W.

TRBV11-2	TRBJ1-2	CASSLGRGGYTF
TRBV28	TRBJ1-2	CASSLGDYGYTF
TRBV5-1	TRBJ2-5	CASSLGLAGGGETQYF
TRBV6-1	TRBJ1-6	CASTRQVDSPLHF
TRBV5-1	TRBJ2-7	CASSLTTYEQYF
TRBV7-9	TRBJ2-2	CASGPRQGGGSNTGELFF
TRBV9	TRBJ2-2	CASSASGLAGVNTGELFF
TRBV29-1	TRBJ2-7	CSVEGGREQYF
TRBV28	TRBJ2-7	CASSLTGQSYEQYF
TRBV6-5	TRBJ1-2	CASRQTGVYGYTF
TRBV12-5	TRBJ1-3	CASGLVLRSPGLGGNTIYF
TRBV7-6	TRBJ2-5	CASSPRETQYF
TRBV5-1	TRBJ2-3	CASSLGEGGNTDTQYF
TRBV19	TRBJ2-7	CASSPTGTTYEQYF
TRBV5-6	TRBJ1-5	CASSIRDRGLNQPQHF
TRBV4-3	TRBJ2-2	CASSQPIGQGGEGELFF
TRBV7-8	TRBJ2-1	CASSLPAGGPENEQFF
TRBV9	TRBJ2-7	CASSVGGLAGDYEQYF
TRBV6-6	TRBJ1-1	CASSYSTRATEAFF
TRBV5-1	TRBJ2-7	CASSGTSGIPREQYF
TRBV5-5	TRBJ2-3	CASSLTGTGWTDTQYF
TRBV6-6	TRBJ2-1	CASSYSNSGVNEQFF
TRBV30	TRBJ1-5	CAWSTGSYQPQHF
TRBV2	TRBJ2-1	CASSEAYSYNEQFF
TRBV10-2	TRBJ2-7	CASSSGSGVEQYF
TRBV4-1	TRBJ2-3	CASSPQGPGGDTQYF
TRBV18	TRBJ2-1	CASSPQREGLQFF
TRBV19	TRBJ1-2	CASTLEGGTLYGYTF
TRBV5-1	TRBJ1-2	CASSLNRGSNYGYTF
TRBV5-6	TRBJ1-1	CASTQGGMNTEAFF
TRBV2	TRBJ2-2	CAAKARGYTGELFF
TRBV6-1	TRBJ2-7	CASSGRGFSYEQYF
TRBV19	TRBJ1-3	CASSRDSSGNTIYF
TRBV11-2	TRBJ1-6	CASSPQTDSPLHF
TRBV10-3	TRBJ2-5	CAISEEGRGAGQYF
TRBV5-4	TRBJ2-7	CASSSPTQQGREQYF
TRBV19	TRBJ2-7	CASSKGQGPHEQYF
TRBV5-8	TRBJ2-3	CASSFRRSDTQYF
TRBV2	TRBJ2-3	CASSGLAGITDTQYF
TRBV27	TRBJ2-1	CASSLAGPNEQFF
TRBV28	TRBJ1-6	CASSLEGLGGSPLHF
TRBV12-5	TRBJ1-3	CASGLGGSSGNTIYF
TRBV19	TRBJ2-1	CASSILRGAKNNEQFF
TRBV7-3	TRBJ2-2	CASGSGSTGELFF
TRBV4-1	TRBJ2-5	CASSQDPGGETQYF
TRBV11-3	TRBJ2-5	CASSLGLAGGQETQYF
TRBV28	TRBJ2-5	CASSLKDRGSRETQYF
TRBV5-4	TRBJ2-5	CASSSRLAGGQETQYF
TRBV6-1	TRBJ1-4	CASSGTGGENEKLFF
TRBV7-3	TRBJ2-1	CASSPGLAGLLSYNEQFF
TRBV28	TRBJ2-1	CASVAGGLDNEQFF
TRBV7-9	TRBJ2-1	CASSRTSGRRQQFF
TRBV5-1	TRBJ2-3	CASSLGLAESTDTQYF
TRBV28	TRBJ2-4	CASSSGTGDIQYF
TRBV4-3	TRBJ2-5	CASSQGAGGPGTQYF
TRBV4-3	TRBJ1-6	CASSQDPRGSDSPLHF
TRBV28	TRBJ2-5	CASSVGGLETQYF
TRBV6-5	TRBJ1-5	CASSWAGSNQPQHF
TRBV5-1	TRBJ2-3	CASSLLGGLGFTDTQYF